The clone carrying this TCR beta chain occurred a few times. The antigen remains undetermined. The data are from a study of T cells in Graves' hyperthyroidism and ophthalmopathy. TCR beta CDR3 regions were amplified from RNA transcripts. TCR CDR3 regions were first amplified by RT-PCR with HTBI primers. A single record per CDR3 protein comes from TCRdb applying MiXCR to the multiplex PCR reads. The sample holds fewer than 700,000 distinct CDR3 sequences, about a sixth seen once. Findings and limits, study-wide: The model identified upcoming ophthalmopathy a median about 7.1 months ahead of onset.

The V end lost 1 base, the J end lost 4 bases, and 22 bases lay between the germline ends. The length of the CDR3 is 17 residues. Germline V CDR1 and CDR2: DFQATT, SNEGSKA (reference sequence). The sequence was obtained from a woman younger than 45 with Graves' hyperthyroidism. This chain joins TRBV20-1 and TRBJ1-1; D is perhaps TRBD1 (5 bases). The specimen was blood. The CDR3 region has the DNA TGCAGTGCTAGAGTCCCGGGACGCTCCATGGAGTCCACTGAAGCTTTCTTT. Translated: CSARVPGRSMESTEAFF.